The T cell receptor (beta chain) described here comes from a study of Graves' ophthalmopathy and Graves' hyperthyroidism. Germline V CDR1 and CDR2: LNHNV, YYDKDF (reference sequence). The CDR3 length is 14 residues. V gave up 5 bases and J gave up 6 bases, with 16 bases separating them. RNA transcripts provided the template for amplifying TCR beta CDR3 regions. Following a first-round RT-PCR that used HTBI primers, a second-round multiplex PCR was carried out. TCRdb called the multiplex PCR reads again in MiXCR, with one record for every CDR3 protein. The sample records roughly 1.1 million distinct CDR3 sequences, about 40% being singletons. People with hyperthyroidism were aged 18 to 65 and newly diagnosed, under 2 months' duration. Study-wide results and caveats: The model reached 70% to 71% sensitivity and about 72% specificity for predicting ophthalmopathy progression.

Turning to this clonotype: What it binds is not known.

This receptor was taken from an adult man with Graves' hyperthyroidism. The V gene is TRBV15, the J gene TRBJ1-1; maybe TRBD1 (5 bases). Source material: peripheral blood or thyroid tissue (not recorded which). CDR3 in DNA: TGTGCCACCAGCCTCGGGGTGAGGGGTCCTGAAGCTTTCTTT. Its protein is CATSLGVRGPEAFF.